This T cell receptor beta chain was found in a study of technical replicates of blood from a handful of donors. With V trimmed by 3 bases and J by 2 bases, 2 bases remained unmatched. The CDR3 is 15 amino acids. Looked up from germline, CDR1 is LNHDA and CDR2 is SQIVND (reference sequence). Profiled with immunoSEQ multiplex PCR; TCRdb holds only in-frame clones, not every one. The repertoire holds approximately 70,000 clones, with roughly 97% as singletons. This TCR was sampled from a human donor in good health. Sequencing was performed on T cells isolated from PBMCs. The chain uses TRBV19 and TRBJ2-5; the match to TRBD2 covers 11 bases. The CDR3 DNA follows: TGTGCCAGTAGTATGCCTAGCGGGAGGCAAGAGACCCAGTACTTC. Translating gives CASSMPSGRQETQYF.